What follows is one T cell receptor (beta chain) and its context. Its specificity is unknown. Germline CDR1 SGHTA, CDR2 FQGTGA. The CDR3 covers 16 residues. Trimming left V 5 bases short and J 0 bases short, with 14 bases between. This entry is derived from a study of T cells in Graves' hyperthyroidism and ophthalmopathy. Findings of the study overall: Among clonotypes expanded in thyroid above 0.001, most were also found in blood. Patients with ophthalmopathy were separated from those with stable hyperthyroidism by a 13 V-J model.

RNA transcripts were the template for amplifying TCR beta CDR3 regions. Using the HTBI primer set, a first-round RT-PCR was run on the TCR CDR3. TCRdb recomputed calls from the multiplex PCR reads with MiXCR, one row per CDR3 protein. Among 450,000 to 650,000 distinct CDR3 sequences listed, approximately 15% were seen once. Sequenced material: blood. The chain carries TRBV7-3 and TRBJ1-3, with a weak D call TRBD1 (5 bases). This sequence originates from a woman aged 18-29 years with Graves' ophthalmopathy. The DNA for the CDR3 is TGTGCCAGCAGCCCGGGACTTCATAGCTCTGGAAACACCATATATTTT. Protein: CASSPGLHSSGNTIYF. Full variable domain (rest looked up from reference TRBV7-3 and TRBJ1-3): GAGVSQTPSNKVTEKGKYVELRCDPISGHTALYWYRQSLGQGPEFLIYFQGTGAADDSGLPNDRFFAVRPEGSVSTLKIQRTERGDSAVYLCASSPGLHSSGNTIYFGEGSWLTVV.